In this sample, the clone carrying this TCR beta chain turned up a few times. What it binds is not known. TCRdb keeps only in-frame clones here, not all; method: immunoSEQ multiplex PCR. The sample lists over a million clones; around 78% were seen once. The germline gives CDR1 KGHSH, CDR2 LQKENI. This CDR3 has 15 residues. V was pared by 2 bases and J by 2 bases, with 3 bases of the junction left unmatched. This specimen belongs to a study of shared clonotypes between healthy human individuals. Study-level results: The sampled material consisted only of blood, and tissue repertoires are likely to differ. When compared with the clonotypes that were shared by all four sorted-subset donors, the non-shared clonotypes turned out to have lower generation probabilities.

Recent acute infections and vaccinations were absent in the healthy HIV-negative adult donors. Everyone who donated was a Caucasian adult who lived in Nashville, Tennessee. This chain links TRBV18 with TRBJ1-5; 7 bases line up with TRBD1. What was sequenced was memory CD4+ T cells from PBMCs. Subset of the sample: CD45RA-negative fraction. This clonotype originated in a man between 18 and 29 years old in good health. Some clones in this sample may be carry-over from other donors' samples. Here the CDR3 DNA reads TGTGCCAGCTCACCAATAACAGGGGGCAATCAGCCCCAGCATTTT. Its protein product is CASSPITGGNQPQHF.